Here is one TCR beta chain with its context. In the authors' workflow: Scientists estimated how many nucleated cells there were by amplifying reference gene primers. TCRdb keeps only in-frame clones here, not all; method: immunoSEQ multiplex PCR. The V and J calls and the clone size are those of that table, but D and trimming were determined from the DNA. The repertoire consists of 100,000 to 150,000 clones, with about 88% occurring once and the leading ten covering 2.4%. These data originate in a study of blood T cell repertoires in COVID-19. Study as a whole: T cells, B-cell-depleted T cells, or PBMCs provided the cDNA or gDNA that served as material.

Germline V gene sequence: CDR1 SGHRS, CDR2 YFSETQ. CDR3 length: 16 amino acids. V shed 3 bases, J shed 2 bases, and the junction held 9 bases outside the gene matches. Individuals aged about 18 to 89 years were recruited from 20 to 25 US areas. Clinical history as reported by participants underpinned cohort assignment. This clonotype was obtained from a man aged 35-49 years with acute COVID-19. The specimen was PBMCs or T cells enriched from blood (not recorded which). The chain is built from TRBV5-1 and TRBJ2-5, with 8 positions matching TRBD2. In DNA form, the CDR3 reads TGCGCCAGCAGCTATATAGCGGGGAATAATCAAGAGACCCAGTACTTC. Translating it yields CASSYIAGNNQETQYF.